What follows are 20 T cell receptor beta chains derived from one specimen sequenced in a study of cytomegalovirus exposure and HLA in healthy donors. The data were produced by immunoSEQ multiplex PCR, yet TCRdb's version contains in-frame clones alone and is incomplete. The sample has fewer than 200,000 clones; less than 85% are singletons. Sample: PBMCs. Every receptor here comes from a man in his late teens or twenties in good health and CMV-seropositive.

The genes are TRBV25-1 and TRBJ2-1; 8 bases are shared with TRBD2. Germline V gene lookup returns CDR1 MGHDK and CDR2 SYGVNS. J gave up 7 bases and V 0 bases, and 8 bases lay outside the gene matches. This CDR3 spans 16 amino acids. The CDR3 DNA follows: TGTGCCAGCAGTGAATATATGGGACTAGGGTTGAATGAGCAGTTCTTC. Protein product: CASSEYMGLGLNEQFF.

This clone was seen just once. V gene TRBV5-4 combines with J gene TRBJ1-2; 7 positions agree with TRBD1. This CDR3 is built from 14 residues. V trimming: 3 bases; J trimming: 4 bases; junction bases outside the gene matches: 6. Germline V gene sequence: CDR1 SGHNT, CDR2 YYREEE (reference sequence). CDR3 sequence reads: CASSSTGLAYGYTF. DNA for the CDR3: TGTGCCAGCAGCTCGACAGGGCTGGCCTATGGCTACACCTTC. Based on the CDR3 plus reference TRBV5-4 and TRBJ1-2, the full variable domain is ETGVTQSPTHLIKTRGQQVTLRCSSQSGHNTVSWYQQALGQGPQFIFQYYREEENGRGNFPPRFSGLQFPNYSSELNVNALELDDSALYLCASSSTGLAYGYTFGSGTRLTVV.

The gene calls are TRBV4-1 and TRBJ1-2; D gene unclear. The CDR3 covers 14 residues. V lost 1 base and J 6 bases, leaving 12 bases between the germline ends. The germline gives CDR1 MGHRA, CDR2 YSYEKL. The CDR3 coding sequence is TGCGCCAGCAGCCAAGTTCGGGGTTTGGATGGCTACACCTTC. It specifies CASSQVRGLDGYTF.

The chain links TRBV28 to TRBJ1-1; 8 positions match TRBD1. Germline V gene sequence: CDR1 MDHEN, CDR2 SYDVKM. V lost 2 bases and J lost 6; bases outside the gene matches: 2. This CDR3 comprises 13 residues. The CDR3 DNA is TGTGCCAGCAGTTTAGGGGGACAGGCTGAAGCTTTCTTT. This translates into CASSLGGQAEAFF.

The CDR3: CASSIQRGGSNAYEQYF. DNA for the CDR3: TGTGCCAGCAGCATTCAAAGGGGGGGCTCGAACGCCTACGAGCAGTACTTC. The V and J genes are TRBV11-2 and TRBJ2-7, with D maybe TRBD2 (7 bases). CDR1 is SGHAT and CDR2 is FQNNGV in the germline V gene. V was shortened by 5 bases and J by 2 bases, with 22 bases between the two germline ends. The CDR3 runs 17 residues.

V is TRBV11-2 and J is TRBJ2-7; possible D gene TRBD2, 6 bases. V was cut by 3 bases and J by 4 bases, with 13 bases left in between. Germline V gene sequence: CDR1 SGHAT, CDR2 FQNNGV. The CDR3 is made up of 14 amino acids. The CDR3 sequence: CASSFASATYEQYF. The CDR3 DNA is TGTGCCAGCAGCTTCGCTAGCGCCACGTACGAGCAGTACTTC. The whole variable domain, remainder taken from reference TRBV11-2 and TRBJ2-7, is EAGVAQSPRYKIIEKRQSVAFWCNPISGHATLYWYQQILGQGPKLLIQFQNNGVVDDSQLPKDRFSAERLKGVDSTLKIQPAKLEDSAVYLCASSFASATYEQYFGPGTRLTVT.

This chain connects TRBV6-1 to TRBJ1-4, with D possibly being TRBD1 (6 bases). The CDR3 contains 15 residues. CDR1 is MNHNS and CDR2 is SASEGT in the germline V gene. Trimming cost V 7 bases and J 8 bases, with 20 bases left between them. Here the CDR3 reads CASITSQGNGEKLFF. The CDR3 nucleotides are TGTGCCAGCATTACCTCGCAGGGGAACGGCGAAAAACTGTTTTTT.

This sequence joins TRBV4-1 and TRBJ2-1; 8 bases match TRBD2. The germline V gene has CDR1 MGHRA and CDR2 YSYEKL. CDR3 length: 16 residues. The V and J ends lost 0 bases and 8 bases, in that order; junction bases with no gene match: 9. CDR3 nucleotide sequence: TGCGCCAGCAGCCAAGAGGGGACTAGTGCTAACTATGAGCAGTTCTTC. Translating gives CASSQEGTSANYEQFF.

The chain couples TRBV6-6 to TRBJ2-7, with a tentative D call TRBD1 (6 bases). The germline V and J ends were trimmed by 6 bases and 2 bases, with 14 bases remaining between them. CDR1 is MNHNY and CDR2 is SVGAGI in the germline V gene (reference sequence). The CDR3 runs to 14 residues. CDR3 sequence (DNA): TGTGCCAGCAGGGGGCAGGGGAGTCCCTACGAGCAGTACTTC. Protein product: CASRGQGSPYEQYF.

The chain is built from TRBV30 and TRBJ1-1, with TRBD1 as a possible D gene (6 bases). Germline loops: CDR1 GTSNPN, CDR2 SVGIG (reference sequence). Trimming shortened V by 7 bases and J by 4 bases, and 10 bases separated the two germline ends. The length of the CDR3 is 11 residues. The CDR3 DNA follows: TGTGCCTTACAGGGTATCACTGAAGCTTTCTTT. It is translated as CALQGITEAFF.

The chain couples TRBV30 to TRBJ2-7; tentatively, D is TRBD1 (6 bases). CDR3 size: 13 residues. Germline V lookup: CDR1 GTSNPN, CDR2 SVGIG (reference sequence). V was trimmed by 0 bases and J by 3 bases, leaving 9 bases between them. CDR3 residues: CAWSVQQGYEQYF. The CDR3 DNA sequence: TGTGCCTGGAGTGTACAACAGGGCTACGAGCAGTACTTC.

The chain has TRBV19 and TRBJ2-3, with D possibly matching TRBD1 (7 bases). The V end lost 5 bases, the J end lost 5 bases, and 14 bases lay between the germline ends. Germline assignment: CDR1 LNHDA and CDR2 SQIVND (reference sequence). CDR3 length equals 14 residues. CDR3 in amino acids: CASSADRRGDTQYF. DNA of the CDR3: TGTGCCAGTAGTGCGGACAGGAGGGGAGATACGCAGTATTTT.

The rearrangement links TRBV7-3 to TRBJ2-7; D uncertain. The CDR3 has 12 residues. The germline CDR1 and CDR2 sequences are SGHTA and FQGTGA. The ends were cut back, 2 bases at V and 4 bases at J, with 6 bases in the middle. CDR3 protein: CASSLYSYEQYF. The CDR3 DNA reads TGTGCCAGCAGCTTATACAGTTACGAGCAGTACTTC.

J is TRBJ2-1 and V is TRBV9; TRBD2 aligns across 11 bases. This CDR3 region has 15 residues. Germline lookup yields CDR1 SGDLS and CDR2 YYNGEE. V was clipped by 2 bases and J by 4 bases; unmatched bases: 2. The CDR3 DNA is TGTGCCAGCAGCGTGGCTAGCGGGGGGTACAATGAGCAGTTCTTC. It encodes CASSVASGGYNEQFF.

J is TRBJ2-2 and V is TRBV28; a weak D match, TRBD1 (5 bases). The V gene's germline CDR1 is MDHEN and CDR2 SYDVKM. The CDR3 runs 16 residues. V gave up 4 bases and J gave up 4 bases, with 16 bases separating them. CDR3 nucleotides: TGTGCCAGCAGTTCCCAGGGAATCCCTTTCACCGGGGAGCTGTTTTTT. Amino acids: CASSSQGIPFTGELFF.

The rearrangement links TRBV5-8 to TRBJ1-5; D perhaps matches TRBD1 (5 bases). V was trimmed by 2 bases and J by 7 bases, leaving 16 bases between them. The CDR3 is made up of 15 amino acids. Germline CDR1 reads SGHTS; CDR2 reads YDEGEE. The CDR3 DNA follows: TGTGCCAGCAGCTTCAATTCGGGGGGGAACCAGCCCCAGCATTTT. Translating it yields CASSFNSGGNQPQHF.

The chain links TRBV4-2 to TRBJ2-7, with 7 bases matching TRBD2. After removal of 0 bases from V and 2 bases from J, the junction contained 1 base not matched to a gene. This CDR3 comprises 14 residues. Looked up from germline, CDR1 is LGHNA and CDR2 is YNFKEQ. CDR3 sequence reads: CASSQEREPYEQYF. CDR3 DNA: TGTGCCAGCAGCCAAGAGCGGGAGCCCTACGAGCAGTACTTC.

The rearrangement links TRBV5-1 to TRBJ2-2; TRBD1 aligns across 7 bases. CDR3 length: 14 residues. Germline V CDR1 and CDR2: SGHRS, YFSETQ. V lost 4 bases, J lost 4 bases, and 4 bases stayed unmatched. The CDR3 DNA follows: TGCGCCAGCAGCCCGGGACAGTCCACCGGGGAGCTGTTTTTT. It yields the protein CASSPGQSTGELFF.

This clone occurred a few times. CDR3 loop: CASSQAGTPGNTIYF. The CDR3 nucleotides are TGTGCCAGCAGCCAAGCCGGGACTCCTGGAAACACCATATATTTT. The chain carries TRBV14 and TRBJ1-3; D perhaps matches TRBD1 (5 bases). The germline V gene has CDR1 SGHDN and CDR2 FVKESK. Trimming took off 1 base at V and 2 bases at J, with 9 bases between the two ends. The CDR3 runs 15 residues.

This chain connects TRBV9 to TRBJ1-4; the D gene is possibly TRBD1 (6 bases). This CDR3 region has 14 residues. The ends were cut back, 4 bases at V and 3 bases at J, with 10 bases in the middle. Germline assignment: CDR1 SGDLS and CDR2 YYNGEE. The CDR3 DNA follows: TGTGCCAGCAGCCCGGACAGATCTAATGAAAAACTGTTTTTT. Encoded protein: CASSPDRSNEKLFF.